These 13 T cell receptor beta chains were sequenced from one sample in a study of cytomegalovirus exposure and HLA in healthy donors. It was with 60 Vbeta and 13 Jbeta primers that the PCR ran. The repertoire was sequenced with immunoSEQ multiplex PCR; TCRdb's copy has only in-frame clones and lacks some. Among a few hundred thousand clones listed, around 90% were seen once. Material for sequencing was PBMCs. These receptors originate from a girl aged 2 to 9 in good health and CMV-seronegative.

The rearrangement uses TRBV5-1 and TRBJ2-6; 8 bases are shared with TRBD2. Per germline, CDR1 SGHRS and CDR2 YFSETQ. The V segment lost 4 bases and the J segment 4 bases; nucleotides outside the gene matches: 10. There are 17 residues in the CDR3. The CDR3 DNA reads TGCGCCAGCAGCCGGGAGGGACCCAGGGACGGGGCCAACGTCCTGACTTTC. Translated, it gives CASSREGPRDGANVLTF.

CDR3 sequence: CASSSGANTGELFF. CDR3 nucleotide sequence: TGTGCCAGCAGTTCTGGGGCTAACACCGGGGAGCTGTTTTTT. The V call is TRBV6-5, the J call TRBJ2-2, with a weak D call TRBD1 (5 bases). CDR3 length: 14 amino acids. From germline, CDR1 is MNHEY and CDR2 SVGAGI. The ends were cut back, 4 bases at V and 2 bases at J, with 8 bases in the middle.

CDR3 in amino acids: CASSTVNTGELFF. In DNA, the CDR3 is TGTGCCAGTAGTACAGTTAACACCGGGGAGCTGTTTTTT. The V gene is TRBV19, the J gene TRBJ2-2; D remains ambiguous. This CDR3 spans 13 amino acids. Germline V gene data show CDR1 as LNHDA and CDR2 as SQIVND (reference sequence). V shed 4 bases and J shed 2 bases, with 5 bases lying between them. Filled out from reference TRBV19 and TRBJ2-2, the complete variable domain reads DGGITQSPKYLFRKEGQNVTLSCEQNLNHDAMYWYRQDPGQGLRLIYYSQIVNDFQKGDIAEGYSVSREKKESFPLTVTSAQKNPTAFYLCASSTVNTGELFFGEGSRLTVL.

The gene calls are TRBV13 and TRBJ2-7; D is possibly TRBD2 (5 bases). Trimming pared 6 bases from V and 2 bases from J, leaving 14 bases between. The CDR3 has 14 residues. CDR1 and CDR2 (germline): PRHDT, FYEKMQ (reference sequence). CDR3 sequence: CASRKRGTTYEQYF. The CDR3 DNA sequence: TGTGCCAGCAGAAAACGGGGAACAACCTACGAGCAGTACTTC. Full variable domain (outside the CDR3, taken from reference TRBV13 and TRBJ2-7): AAGVIQSPRHLIKEKRETATLKCYPIPRHDTVYWYQQGPGQDPQFLISFYEKMQSDKGSIPDRFSAQQFSDYHSELNMSSLELGDSALYFCASRKRGTTYEQYFGPGTRLTVT.

The chain couples TRBV7-9 to TRBJ2-7; 8 bases match TRBD1. CDR3 length equals 14 residues. Losses at the gene ends were 4 bases for V and 2 bases for J; bases not matched to a gene: 4. Looked up from germline, CDR1 is SEHNR and CDR2 is FQNEAQ (reference sequence). The CDR3 DNA reads as TGTGCCAGCAGCTACGGACAGGGCCCCTACGAGCAGTACTTC. It translates to CASSYGQGPYEQYF.

The gene calls are TRBV4-1 and TRBJ1-3; D is perhaps TRBD1 (6 bases). The germline gives CDR1 MGHRA, CDR2 YSYEKL. V was pared by 0 bases and J by 0 bases, with 12 bases between. The CDR3 is 17 amino acids. In DNA, the CDR3 is TGCGCCAGCAGCCAAGAAAACAGGGTTGGCTCTGGAAACACCATATATTTT. It is translated as CASSQENRVGSGNTIYF.

The chain employs TRBV11-2 and TRBJ2-1, with 7 bases that match TRBD1. The V gene's germline CDR1 is SGHAT and CDR2 FQNNGV. The V gene end was trimmed by 5 bases and the J gene end by 3 bases; junction bases not matched to a gene: 4. The CDR3 extends over 14 amino acids. This chain's CDR3 is CASSTGQSYNEQFF. CDR3 nucleotide sequence: TGTGCCAGCAGCACGGGACAGAGCTACAATGAGCAGTTCTTC.

This clone showed up just once. V is TRBV11-3 and J is TRBJ2-2; D perhaps matches TRBD2 (7 bases). Trimming left V 5 bases short and J 6 bases short, with 10 bases between. Looked up from germline, CDR1 is SGHNT and CDR2 is YENEEA. The CDR3 is 13 residues long. Here the CDR3 DNA reads TGTGCCAGCAGCGGGGGGGCGGCCGGGGAGCTGTTTTTT. This codes for CASSGGAAGELFF.

The chain is built from TRBV29-1 and TRBJ1-2, with TRBD1 identical over 9 bases. This CDR3 has 13 amino acids. Germline V gene sequence: CDR1 SQVTM, CDR2 ANQGSEA. Losses at the gene ends were 6 bases for V and 5 bases for J; bases not matched to a gene: 7. CDR3 in amino acids: CSVRTGERYGYTF. In DNA form, the CDR3 reads TGCAGCGTCAGGACAGGGGAAAGGTATGGCTACACCTTC.

The gene calls are TRBV7-9 and TRBJ1-1; D is unclear. Looked up from germline, CDR1 is SEHNR and CDR2 is FQNEAQ (reference sequence). The CDR3 is 14 residues long. Deletions cut 1 base from V and 6 bases from J, with 12 bases between. This chain's CDR3 is CASSLGPAAPEAFF. Here the CDR3 DNA reads TGTGCCAGCAGCTTAGGGCCGGCGGCCCCTGAAGCTTTCTTT.

The rearrangement joins TRBV5-1 to TRBJ2-1; TRBD2 aligns across 9 bases. With V trimmed by 0 bases and J by 5 bases, 0 bases remained unmatched. Germline loops: CDR1 SGHRS, CDR2 YFSETQ. The CDR3 is 14 amino acids. The DNA for the CDR3 is TGCGCCAGCAGCTTGGGACTAGCGGACAATGAGCAGTTCTTC. Encoded protein: CASSLGLADNEQFF.

This clone turned up a few times. The rearrangement links TRBV5-1 to TRBJ2-1; D remains unclear. The CDR3 has 12 residues. V was cut by 1 base and J by 7 bases, with 6 bases left in between. Per germline, CDR1 SGHRS and CDR2 YFSETQ. CDR3 amino acids: CASSLYINEQFF. The CDR3 DNA is TGCGCCAGCAGCTTGTACATAAATGAGCAGTTCTTC.

This chain links TRBV6-5 with TRBJ1-2; 10 bases match TRBD1. The junction had 8 bases not matched to a gene; V was cut back by 2 bases and J by 8 bases. Looked up from germline, CDR1 is MNHEY and CDR2 is SVGAGI. The CDR3 covers 15 residues. The CDR3, as DNA: TGTGCCAGCAGTTACGCGACAGGGGGCATAGAAGGCTACACCTTC. This codes for CASSYATGGIEGYTF.